This T cell receptor (beta chain) derives from a study of blood T cell repertoires in COVID-19. The overall study: Whether acute or convalescent, the COVID-19 samples came from the United States, Italy and Spain. From T cells, B-cell-depleted T cells, or PBMCs came the material, which was cDNA or gDNA.

The CDR3 is made up of 15 amino acids. Germline CDR1 and CDR2: SGHTA and FQGNSA. Trimming left V 1 base short and J 4 bases short, with 13 bases between. Across over 20 US areas, participants ranged in age from roughly 18 to 89 years. The protocol was immunoSEQ multiplex PCR, while the TCRdb copy is restricted to in-frame clones and leaves out a portion. The profile shows about 220,000 clones, 70% to 90% of them singletons. The chain links TRBV7-2 to TRBJ1-2; possible D gene TRBD1, 5 bases. The sequencing input was PBMCs or T cells enriched from blood (not recorded which). This sequence originates from a woman aged 40 to 55 with acute COVID-19. This CDR3 reads CASSLGTYNSYGYTF. The CDR3 nucleotides are TGTGCCAGCAGCTTAGGGACATACAACTCCTATGGCTACACCTTC. Using reference TRBV7-2 and TRBJ1-2 for the parts outside the CDR3, the full variable domain is GAGVSQSPSNKVTEKGKDVELRCDPISGHTALYWYRQSLGQGLEFLIYFQGNSAPDKSGLPSDRFSAERTGGSVSTLTIQRTQQEDSAVYLCASSLGTYNSYGYTFGSGTRLTVV.